This passage covers 7 T cell receptor beta chains from one sample sequenced in a study of radiation and T cells in renal cell carcinoma (dated by TCRdb to the early 2020s). Read against the paper, the sample's time point label means: blood 2 weeks post-SBRT. Taken with the paper, the label for treatment or condition translates to: 15 Gy SBRT to primary tumor, nephrectomy 4 weeks later. Libraries came from the immunoSEQ multiplex PCR assay. TCRdb stores this immuneACCESS table with in-frame sequences only. Part of the clones is absent; in the studies checked, under half of the shortfall reflects unresolved V genes, and no reason is known for the rest. In this sample the table shows some 80,000 clones, 65% to 90% of which occur a single time. The ten largest clones take up 22% of the sample. The sequencing used blood, collected from a patient whose treatment included radiotherapy and nephrectomy. These receptors were collected from a woman aged 45-65 years with renal cell carcinoma.

This clone was seen only a few times. The CDR3 spells CASRNRDAEAFF. For the CDR3, the DNA is TGTGCCAGTAGGAACAGGGACGCTGAAGCTTTCTTT. The chain combines TRBV19 with TRBJ1-1; possible D gene TRBD1, 6 bases. Germline V lookup: CDR1 LNHDA, CDR2 SQIVND (reference sequence). The length of the CDR3 is 12 residues. V was trimmed by 6 bases and J by 6 bases, leaving 11 bases between them. The complete variable domain, with remaining parts taken from reference TRBV19 and TRBJ1-1, reads DGGITQSPKYLFRKEGQNVTLSCEQNLNHDAMYWYRQDPGQGLRLIYYSQIVNDFQKGDIAEGYSVSREKKESFPLTVTSAQKNPTAFYLCASRNRDAEAFFGQGTRLTVV.

This chain links TRBV7-7 with TRBJ2-7; 7 bases are shared with TRBD1. The CDR3 is 15 amino acids. Looked up from germline, CDR1 is SSHAT and CDR2 is FNYEAQ (reference sequence). V lost 2 bases, J lost 1 base, and 5 bases stayed unmatched. CDR3 DNA sequence: TGTGCCAGCAGCTTAAGCCCGGGACAGTCCTACGAGCAGTACTTC. Amino acids: CASSLSPGQSYEQYF.

The chain carries TRBV4-2 and TRBJ2-7, with D perhaps TRBD1 (5 bases). The germline V and J ends were trimmed by 1 base and 3 bases, with 13 bases remaining between them. Germline V gene data show CDR1 as LGHNA and CDR2 as YNFKEQ. The CDR3 contains 15 residues. The CDR3: CASSQASGHYYEQYF. The CDR3 nucleotides read TGTGCCAGCAGCCAAGCCTCAGGGCACTACTACGAGCAGTACTTC.

This chain joins TRBV4-1 and TRBJ2-7, with 10 bases identical to TRBD2. J gave up 4 bases and V 4 bases, and 10 bases lay outside the gene matches. The germline V gene encodes CDR1 MGHRA and CDR2 YSYEKL. The CDR3 spans 16 residues. The CDR3 DNA reads as TGCGCCAGCAGCCCCCAATTACTAGCGGGACAATACGAGCAGTACTTC. This codes for CASSPQLLAGQYEQYF.

The chain combines TRBV29-1 with TRBJ1-4; tentatively, D is TRBD1 (6 bases). V lost 4 bases, J lost 8 bases, and 20 bases lay in between. CDR1 and CDR2 (germline): SQVTM, ANQGSEA. The CDR3 contains 15 residues. The CDR3 coding sequence is TGCAGCGTTGGACTCTTCGTGGGGGGCGACGAAAAACTGTTTTTT. Translation gives CSVGLFVGGDEKLFF.

The chain recombines TRBV5-5 with TRBJ2-2; the D call may be TRBD1 or TRBD2 (6 bases each). The CDR3 consists of 17 residues. Deletions cut 4 bases from V and 4 bases from J, with 20 bases between. Germline lookup yields CDR1 SGHKS and CDR2 YYEKEE (reference sequence). CDR3 DNA: TGTGCCAGCAGCCCAAGGCCCGGGGGCCCTAGCACCGGGGAGCTGTTTTTT. Encoded protein: CASSPRPGGPSTGELFF.

This rearrangement joins TRBV9 to TRBJ1-6, with 9 bases aligning to TRBD1. Germline V gives CDR1 SGDLS, CDR2 YYNGEE. The CDR3 runs to 16 residues. Germline trimming cut 3 bases from V and 4 bases from J; bases unmatched to any gene: 5. The CDR3 sequence is CASSAGTGPYNSPLHF. CDR3 in DNA: TGTGCCAGCAGCGCCGGGACAGGGCCTTATAATTCACCCCTCCACTTT.